Listed below are T cell receptor beta chains from one sample, sequenced in a study of T-cell memory formation after mild COVID-19. TCRdb re-analysed the 5' RACE reads in MiXCR, keeping a single row per CDR3 protein. The repertoire holds fewer than 200,000 distinct CDR3 sequences, about a fifth seen once, with roughly 3.8% in the top ten. Sequencing used PBMCs or a T cell subset sorted from them (not recorded which). These receptor sequences come from a man younger than 35 who had mild COVID-19 (a few samples of this study predate the infection). Cell type and time point are not known. Both conserved end residues are part of each CDR3. A D gene is named only where the DNA matches it firmly. Clone size, where shown, is once, few, many, or a class for clones that have expanded.

D	J	V	size	CDR3	DNA
TRBD2	TRBJ2-1	TRBV7-2	few	CASSFLPGGDEQFF	TGTGCCAGCAGCTTCCTTCCGGGGGGTGATGAGCAGTTCTTC
NA	TRBJ1-5	TRBV6-5	NA	CASSPLQGRSNQPQHF	TGTGCCAGCAGCCCCCTCCAGGGGCGAAGCAATCAGCCCCAGCATTTT
NA	TRBJ1-1	TRBV7-9	NA	CASGTVRGPDTEAFF	TGTGCCAGCGGAACGGTTCGGGGACCGGACACTGAAGCTTTCTTT
NA	TRBJ1-1	TRBV9	NA	CASSVGGRTNTEAFF	TGTGCCAGCAGCGTAGGAGGCCGGACGAACACTGAAGCTTTCTTT
NA	TRBJ1-6	TRBV7-3	NA	CASSLSRDNSPLHF	TGTGCCAGCAGCTTAAGCCGGGATAATTCACCCCTCCACTTT
TRBD1	TRBJ1-2	TRBV5-1	few	CASSLGTGSNYGYTF	TGCGCCAGCAGCCTCGGGACAGGGAGCAACTATGGCTACACCTTC
NA	TRBJ2-7	TRBV12-3/TRBV12-4	NA	CASREGQLYEQYF	TGTGCCAGCAGGGAGGGACAGCTTTACGAGCAGTACTTC
TRBD2	TRBJ2-5	TRBV5-1	few	CASEALGSGGETQYF	TGCGCCAGCGAAGCATTGGGTAGCGGGGGAGAGACCCAGTACTTC
NA	TRBJ2-6	TRBV27	few	CASMRVSGANVLTF	TGTGCCAGCATGAGGGTCTCTGGGGCCAACGTCCTGACTTTC
NA	TRBJ1-6	TRBV7-2	few	CASSLASRGPPLHF	TGTGCCAGCAGCTTAGCGAGTAGGGGACCACCCCTCCACTTT
TRBD1	TRBJ1-2	TRBV6-5	few	CASSEPTGIGYTF	TGTGCCAGCAGTGAACCGACAGGGATCGGCTACACCTTC
NA	TRBJ2-3	TRBV9	NA	CASSPAALSTQYF	TGTGCCAGCAGCCCGGCGGCCCTTTCTACGCAGTATTTT
NA	TRBJ1-5	TRBV21-1	once	CASSKGKGGDQPQHF	TGTGCCAGCAGCAAAGGGAAGGGGGGAGATCAGCCCCAGCATTTT
NA	TRBJ2-4	TRBV11-2	few	CASLHGRKNIQYF	TGTGCCAGCCTGCATGGGAGAAAAAACATTCAGTACTTC
TRBD2	TRBJ2-1	TRBV9	once	CASSGGTSGGAVNEQFF	TGTGCCAGCAGCGGAGGAACTAGCGGGGGGGCTGTCAATGAGCAGTTCTTC
TRBD2	TRBJ2-3	TRBV6-2/TRBV6-3	NA	CASSYSGGTTDTQYF	TGTGCCAGCAGTTATAGCGGGGGCACCACAGATACGCAGTATTTT
NA	TRBJ2-7	TRBV10-3	few	CAISDRRGQGYEQYF	TGTGCCATCAGTGATAGGCGGGGCCAGGGCTACGAGCAGTACTTC
NA	TRBJ2-7	TRBV4-1	few	CASSQEFGGDSYEQYF	TGCGCCAGCAGCCAAGAATTTGGAGGGGACTCCTACGAGCAGTACTTC
TRBD2	TRBJ2-7	TRBV19	few	CASSRRDYLYEQYF	TGTGCCAGTAGTAGAAGGGACTACCTCTACGAGCAGTACTTC
NA	TRBJ2-7	TRBV2	NA	CASRNRVESYEQYF	TGTGCCAGCAGGAACAGGGTAGAGTCCTACGAGCAGTACTTC
NA	TRBJ2-3	TRBV5-1	NA	CASSFLAADTQYF	TGCGCCAGCAGCTTCCTGGCCGCGGATACGCAGTATTTT
NA	TRBJ2-3	TRBV4-2	few	CASSRGHSSSTDTQYF	TGTGCCAGCAGCCGAGGACACTCGTCTAGCACAGATACGCAGTATTTT
NA	TRBJ2-3	TRBV5-1	NA	CASMQEDTQYF	TGCGCCAGCATGCAGGAAGATACGCAGTATTTT
TRBD1	TRBJ1-3	TRBV7-2	few	CASIEQGGLSGNTIYF	TGTGCCAGCATCGAACAGGGGGGCCTTTCTGGAAACACCATATATTTT
NA	TRBJ1-2	TRBV7-2	NA	CASSWKEGYGYTF	TGTGCCAGCAGCTGGAAGGAGGGCTATGGCTACACCTTC
NA	TRBJ2-1	TRBV5-1	many	CASSLQGPEQFF	TGCGCCAGCAGCTTACAGGGTCCTGAGCAGTTCTTC
NA	TRBJ1-1	TRBV25-1	few	CASREEGSTEAFF	TGTGCCAGCAGGGAAGAGGGTTCCACTGAAGCTTTCTTT
TRBD2	TRBJ2-2	TRBV29-1	few	CSATGTSLTGELFF	TGCAGCGCCACAGGGACTAGTCTTACCGGGGAGCTGTTTTTT
NA	TRBJ2-3	TRBV12-3/TRBV12-4	NA	CASSWTAGTDTQYF	TGTGCCAGCAGCTGGACTGCAGGCACAGATACGCAGTATTTT
TRBD2	TRBJ2-3	TRBV12-3/TRBV12-4	few	CASSLLAGATTDTQYF	TGTGCCAGCAGTTTACTAGCGGGGGCCACCACAGATACGCAGTATTTT
NA	TRBJ1-1	TRBV4-1	NA	CASSQGDTNTEAFF	TGCGCCAGCAGCCAAGGGGACACTAACACTGAAGCTTTCTTT
NA	TRBJ1-1	TRBV20-1	few	CSASHRVNTEAFF	TGCAGTGCTAGCCACAGGGTGAACACTGAAGCTTTCTTT
TRBD2	TRBJ2-2	TRBV5-1	few	CASSNRTSFTGELFF	TGCGCCAGCAGCAACAGGACTAGCTTTACCGGGGAGCTGTTTTTT
TRBD1	TRBJ1-6	TRBV7-9	few	CASSSLTGGRSPLHF	TGTGCCAGCAGCTCCCTGACAGGGGGCAGGTCACCCCTCCACTTT
NA	TRBJ2-5	TRBV5-1	few	CASSPTLGGGETQYF	TGCGCCAGCAGCCCTACTCTCGGGGGAGGAGAGACCCAGTACTTC
TRBD2	TRBJ2-3	TRBV9	once	CASTQGWGGGTTDTQYF	TGTGCCAGCACCCAAGGCTGGGGCGGGGGGACCACAGATACGCAGTATTTT
TRBD2	TRBJ2-1	TRBV5-1	many	CASSLVAGGPNEQFF	TGCGCCAGCAGCTTGGTAGCGGGGGGGCCGAATGAGCAGTTCTTC
NA	TRBJ2-1	TRBV28	NA	CASSGNRGLQFF	TGTGCCAGCAGTGGGAATCGGGGGTTACAGTTCTTC
NA	TRBJ1-5	TRBV20-1	NA	CSARDPVGPFIGGNQPQHF	TGCAGTGCTAGAGATCCCGTGGGACCCTTCATCGGTGGCAATCAGCCCCAGCATTTT
TRBD1	TRBJ1-1	TRBV18	few	CASSPSRTGEAFF	TGTGCCAGCTCACCGTCCCGGACAGGGGAAGCTTTCTTT
TRBD1	TRBJ2-1	TRBV19	NA	CASSIQGVDNEQFF	TGTGCCAGTAGTATACAGGGGGTCGACAATGAGCAGTTCTTC
NA	TRBJ1-5	TRBV12-3/TRBV12-4	NA	CASSLFGGPQHF	TGTGCCAGCAGTTTATTTGGGGGTCCCCAGCATTTT
NA	TRBJ2-3	TRBV5-1	NA	CASSLKAPGDTQYF	TGCGCCAGCAGCTTGAAGGCACCGGGGGATACGCAGTATTTT
TRBD1	TRBJ2-6	TRBV5-1	NA	CASSMGQAVSGANVLTF	TGCGCCAGCAGCATGGGACAGGCTGTCTCTGGGGCCAACGTCCTGACTTTC
NA	TRBJ2-2	TRBV28	NA	CASSFQGELFF	TGTGCCAGCAGTTTTCAGGGAGAGCTGTTTTTT
TRBD1	TRBJ1-5	TRBV5-5	few	CASSSPDRGPQPQHF	TGTGCCAGCAGCTCGCCGGACAGGGGCCCTCAGCCCCAGCATTTT